Shown below are 8 T cell receptor beta chains from a single sample sequenced in a study of blood T cell repertoires in COVID-19. Method: immunoSEQ multiplex PCR; TCRdb's copy keeps in-frame clones and lacks some. The profile shows tens of thousands of clones, more than 85% of them singletons. Sequencing used peripheral blood. Every receptor here comes from an elderly woman with acute or convalescent COVID-19.

This chain connects TRBV5-6 to TRBJ1-4, with D perhaps matching TRBD1 (5 bases). This CDR3 has 17 residues. Looked up from germline, CDR1 is SGHDT and CDR2 is YYEEEE. V lost 3 bases to trimming and J lost 7 bases, with 22 bases between them. CDR3 residues: CASSSPGLSRPAEKLFF. As DNA, the CDR3 is TGTGCCAGCAGCTCGCCGGGACTCTCCCGGCCGGCTGAAAAACTGTTTTTT.

J is TRBJ2-3 and V is TRBV21-1; the listed D gene, TRBD2, was not tested against the DNA. TRBV21-1 is reported as a pseudogene. The CDR3 is made up of 17 amino acids. In DNA, the CDR3 is TGTGCCAGCAGCAAAGCCATGGAGATAGGCATCACAGATACGCAGTATTTT. Its translation: CASSKAMEIGITDTQYF.

In DNA form, the CDR3 reads TGTGCCAGCAGTTACCCGAGGGTCGGGGATCAGCCCCAGCATTTT. Residues: CASSYPRVGDQPQHF. This chain connects TRBV6-5 to TRBJ1-5; D is uncertain. The CDR3 consists of 15 residues. Germline CDR1 and CDR2: MNHEY and SVGAGI. V was trimmed by 2 bases and J by 5 bases, leaving 13 bases between them.

This rearrangement joins TRBV7-9 to TRBJ2-1; 9 positions match TRBD1. The V segment lost 2 bases and the J segment 10 bases; nucleotides outside the gene matches: 12. The CDR3 runs to 16 residues. Looked up from germline, CDR1 is SEHNR and CDR2 is FQNEAQ (reference sequence). The CDR3 here is CASSLPPGQGASEQFF. In nucleotides, the CDR3 is TGTGCCAGCAGCTTACCTCCGGGACAGGGAGCCTCAGAGCAGTTCTTC.

This clone is a singleton in its sample. The V and J genes are TRBV19 and TRBJ1-1, with D unclear. Deletions cut 4 bases from V and 2 bases from J, with 23 bases between. The CDR3 is made up of 18 amino acids. Germline V lookup: CDR1 LNHDA, CDR2 SQIVND (reference sequence). CDR3 amino acids: CASSTQRASGIGNTEAFF. For the CDR3, the DNA is TGTGCCAGTAGTACCCAGAGAGCGAGCGGAATCGGAAACACTGAAGCTTTCTTT. Complete variable domain (other parts from reference TRBV19 and TRBJ1-1): DGGITQSPKYLFRKEGQNVTLSCEQNLNHDAMYWYRQDPGQGLRLIYYSQIVNDFQKGDIAEGYSVSREKKESFPLTVTSAQKNPTAFYLCASSTQRASGIGNTEAFFGQGTRLTVV.

The J gene is TRBJ2-7, the V gene TRBV12-5; TRBD2 might be the D (5 bases). The germline V gene encodes CDR1 LGHNT and CDR2 FRNRAP. V was cut by 5 bases and J by 4 bases, with 18 bases left in between. The CDR3 loop spans 15 amino acids. The CDR3 DNA sequence: TGTGCTAGTGGTCTAACCCCGGGGAGCCTTTACGAGCAGTACTTC. Protein: CASGLTPGSLYEQYF.

The rearrangement links TRBV4-2 to TRBJ1-1; a possible D gene is TRBD1 (5 bases). V lost 0 bases and J 8 bases, leaving 25 bases between the germline ends. The CDR3 extends over 18 amino acids. Germline assignment: CDR1 LGHNA and CDR2 YNFKEQ. DNA for the CDR3: TGTGCCAGCAGCCAAGATGAGGTGACAGTGCAGGCGCCCCCCGAAGCTTTCTTT. Translation: CASSQDEVTVQAPPEAFF.

This CDR3 reads CASSHPSVTWDTQYF. As DNA, the CDR3 is TGTGCCAGCAGCCACCCCAGCGTGACGTGGGATACGCAGTATTTT. The chain joins TRBV6-2 or TRBV6-3 to TRBJ2-3; D is unresolved. The CDR3 spans 15 residues. Germline-derived CDR1 and CDR2 are MNHEY and SVGEGT. V lost 6 bases and J 6 bases, leaving 19 bases between the germline ends.